Presented here are 10 T cell receptor beta chains from one specimen sequenced in a study of identifying expanded T cells in peripheral blood. The assay was immunoSEQ multiplex PCR, and TCRdb's table has in-frame clones only and misses some. Among about 58,000 clones listed, about 92% were seen once. Input material: blood. The receptors shown here come from a person aged 18 to 75 in good health.

The V gene is TRBV14, the J gene TRBJ1-6, with unresolved D. Trimming pared 1 base from V and 12 bases from J, leaving 10 bases between. Germline V lookup: CDR1 SGHDN, CDR2 FVKESK. This CDR3 contains 13 residues. Written as DNA, the CDR3 is TGTGCCAGCAGCCAAGTATCTGCCGGACCCCTCCACTTT. Its protein is CASSQVSAGPLHF.

The chain joins TRBV13 to TRBJ2-2, with 12 bases identical to TRBD1. This CDR3 region has 17 residues. Germline CDR1 and CDR2: PRHDT and FYEKMQ (reference sequence). V was pared by 7 bases and J by 4 bases, with 10 bases of the junction left unmatched. This chain's CDR3 is CASNTRDRGRFTGELFF. The CDR3 DNA follows: TGTGCCAGCAATACCCGGGACAGGGGGCGCTTCACCGGGGAGCTGTTTTTT.

The CDR3 coding sequence is TGTGCCAGCAGCCAAACGGGACCCCCTGAAGCTTTCTTT. Protein sequence: CASSQTGPPEAFF. V usage is TRBV14 and J usage is TRBJ1-1; tentatively, D is TRBD1 (5 bases). CDR1 is SGHDN, CDR2 FVKESK, per germline. CDR3 size: 13 residues. V was shortened by 2 bases and J by 6 bases, with 10 bases between the two germline ends.

J is TRBJ1-2 and V is TRBV19; TRBD1 matches at 9 bases. This CDR3 is built from 14 residues. Germline V CDR1 and CDR2: LNHDA, SQIVND (reference sequence). V shed 6 bases, J shed 6 bases, and the junction held 8 bases outside the gene matches. CDR3 sequence (DNA): TGTGCCAGTAGCGAGACAGGGGGATACGATGGCTACACCTTC. Amino acid sequence: CASSETGGYDGYTF.

V is TRBV5-1 and J is TRBJ2-2; the match to TRBD2 covers 10 bases. Germline CDR1 reads SGHRS; CDR2 reads YFSETQ. V shed 5 bases, J shed 1 base, and the junction held 5 bases outside the gene matches. This CDR3 spans 16 amino acids. The CDR3 DNA follows: TGCGCCAGCAGAGTTGGACTAGCGGAGAACACCGGGGAGCTGTTTTTT. Translated: CASRVGLAENTGELFF.

The chain couples TRBV7-3 to TRBJ2-7, with 8 nucleotides matching TRBD2. The CDR3 extends over 13 amino acids. Germline CDR1 SGHTA, CDR2 FQGTGA. V trimming: 4 bases; J trimming: 5 bases; junction bases outside the gene matches: 4. The CDR3 DNA reads TGTGCCAGCAGCTCCAGAGCGGGAGACGAGCAGTACTTC. Translation gives CASSSRAGDEQYF.

The V call is TRBV5-1, the J call TRBJ2-7, with D possibly called TRBD1 or TRBD2 (5 bases each). Germline assignment: CDR1 SGHRS and CDR2 YFSETQ. The CDR3 runs 14 residues. The V end lost 0 bases, the J end lost 0 bases, and 7 bases lay between the germline ends. CDR3 in DNA: TGCGCCAGCAGCTTGGCAGGGACCTCCTACGAGCAGTACTTC. It translates to CASSLAGTSYEQYF. The full variable domain, completed using reference TRBV5-1 and TRBJ2-7, is KAGVTQTPRYLIKTRGQQVTLSCSPISGHRSVSWYQQTPGQGLQFLFEYFSETQRNKGNFPGRFSGRQFSNSRSEMNVSTLELGDSALYLCASSLAGTSYEQYFGPGTRLTVT.

This rearrangement joins TRBV5-1 to TRBJ2-5; TRBD1 matches 9 bases. The germline V gene encodes CDR1 SGHRS and CDR2 YFSETQ. CDR3 length: 16 residues. The J segment lost 4 bases and the V segment lost 4 bases, leaving 11 bases of the junction unmatched. In DNA, the CDR3 is TGCGCCAGCAGCGCCCTCTTAACACAGGGGGCAGAGACCCAGTACTTC. Its protein product is CASSALLTQGAETQYF.

V and J are TRBV15 and TRBJ2-1; 8 bases fit TRBD1. The CDR3 length is 15 residues. Germline trimming cut 4 bases from V and 5 bases from J; bases unmatched to any gene: 7. Germline V lookup: CDR1 LNHNV, CDR2 YYDKDF (reference sequence). CDR3 sequence: CATSTRTGFDNEQFF. Written as DNA, the CDR3 is TGTGCCACCAGCACGCGGACAGGGTTTGACAATGAGCAGTTCTTC.

The chain uses TRBV9 and TRBJ2-3; D is possibly TRBD2 (6 bases). Germline V CDR1 and CDR2: SGDLS, YYNGEE. The ends were cut back, 0 bases at V and 2 bases at J, with 7 bases in the middle. The CDR3 totals 14 residues. CDR3 in DNA: TGTGCCAGCAGCGTAGGCGGGGACACAGATACGCAGTATTTT. The encoded protein is CASSVGGDTDTQYF.